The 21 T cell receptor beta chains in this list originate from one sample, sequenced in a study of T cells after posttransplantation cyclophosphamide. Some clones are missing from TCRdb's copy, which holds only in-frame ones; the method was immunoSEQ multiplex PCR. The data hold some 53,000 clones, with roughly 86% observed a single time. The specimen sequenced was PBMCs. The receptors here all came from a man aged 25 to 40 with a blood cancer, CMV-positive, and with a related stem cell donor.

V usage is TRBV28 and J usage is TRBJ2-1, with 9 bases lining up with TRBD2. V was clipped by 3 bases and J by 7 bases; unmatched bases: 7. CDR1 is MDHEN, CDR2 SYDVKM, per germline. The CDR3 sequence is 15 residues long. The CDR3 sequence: CASSFITSGPNEQFF. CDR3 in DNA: TGTGCCAGCAGTTTCATAACTAGCGGGCCGAATGAGCAGTTCTTC.

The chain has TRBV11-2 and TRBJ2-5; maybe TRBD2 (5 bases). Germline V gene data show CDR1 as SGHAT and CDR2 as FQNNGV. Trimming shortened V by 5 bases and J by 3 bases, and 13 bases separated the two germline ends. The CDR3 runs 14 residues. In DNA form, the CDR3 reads TGTGCCAGCAGCCTAGGACTGAATAAAGAGACCCAGTACTTC. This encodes CASSLGLNKETQYF.

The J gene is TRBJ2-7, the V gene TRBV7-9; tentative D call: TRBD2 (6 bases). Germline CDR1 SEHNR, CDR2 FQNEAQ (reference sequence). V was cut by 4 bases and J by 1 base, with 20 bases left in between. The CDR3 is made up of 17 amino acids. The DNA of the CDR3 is TGTGCCAGCAGCTCCACGGGAGCCCCCACAGAATCCTACGAGCAGTACTTC. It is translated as CASSSTGAPTESYEQYF.

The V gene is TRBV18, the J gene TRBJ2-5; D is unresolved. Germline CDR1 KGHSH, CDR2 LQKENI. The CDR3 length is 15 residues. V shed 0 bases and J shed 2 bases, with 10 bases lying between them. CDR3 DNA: TGTGCCAGCTCACCACCGGCGAGGTTACAAGAGACCCAGTACTTC. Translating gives CASSPPARLQETQYF.

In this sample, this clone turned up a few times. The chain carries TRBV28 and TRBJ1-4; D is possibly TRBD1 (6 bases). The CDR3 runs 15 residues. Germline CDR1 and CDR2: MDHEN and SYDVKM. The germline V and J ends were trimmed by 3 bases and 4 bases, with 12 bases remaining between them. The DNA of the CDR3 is TGTGCCAGCAGTTTCGGACAGCACCTTAATGAAAAACTGTTTTTT. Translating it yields CASSFGQHLNEKLFF.

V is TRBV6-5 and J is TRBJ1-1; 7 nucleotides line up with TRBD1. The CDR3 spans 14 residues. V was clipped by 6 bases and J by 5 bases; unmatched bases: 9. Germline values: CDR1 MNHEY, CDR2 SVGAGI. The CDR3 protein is CASRPQGFLTEAFF. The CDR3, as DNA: TGTGCCAGCAGACCACAGGGGTTCTTGACTGAAGCTTTCTTT.

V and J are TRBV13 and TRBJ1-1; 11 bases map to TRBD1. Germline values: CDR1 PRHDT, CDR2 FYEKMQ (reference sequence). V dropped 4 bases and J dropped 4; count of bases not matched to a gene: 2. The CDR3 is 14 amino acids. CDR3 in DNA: TGTGCCAGCAGCTGGACAGGGGGCGGCACTGAAGCTTTCTTT. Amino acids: CASSWTGGGTEAFF. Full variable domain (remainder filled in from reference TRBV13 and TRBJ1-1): AAGVIQSPRHLIKEKRETATLKCYPIPRHDTVYWYQQGPGQDPQFLISFYEKMQSDKGSIPDRFSAQQFSDYHSELNMSSLELGDSALYFCASSWTGGGTEAFFGQGTRLTVV.

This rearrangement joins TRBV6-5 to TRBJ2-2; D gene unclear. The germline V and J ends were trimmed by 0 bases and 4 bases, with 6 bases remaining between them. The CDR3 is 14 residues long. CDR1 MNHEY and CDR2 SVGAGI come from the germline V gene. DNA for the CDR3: TGTGCCAGCAGTTACTCTAGAGTCACCGGGGAGCTGTTTTTT. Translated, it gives CASSYSRVTGELFF.

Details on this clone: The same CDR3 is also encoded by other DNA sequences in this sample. The CDR3 bases are TGTGCCAGCAGCCAAGATGAGGCATTACCCTACGAGCAGTACTTC. Translating it yields CASSQDEALPYEQYF. The V call is TRBV14, the J call TRBJ2-7, with unresolved D. The V end was cut by 0 bases, the J end by 2 bases, with 11 bases between. CDR3 length equals 15 residues. The germline gives CDR1 SGHDN, CDR2 FVKESK.

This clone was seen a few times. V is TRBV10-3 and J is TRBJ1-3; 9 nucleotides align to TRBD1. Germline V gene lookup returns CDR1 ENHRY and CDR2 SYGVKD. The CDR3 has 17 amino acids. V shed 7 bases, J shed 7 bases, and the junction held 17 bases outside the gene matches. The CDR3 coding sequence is TGTGCCATCACCGATAACCCGGGACAGGGCGCCGGGAACACCATATATTTT. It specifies CAITDNPGQGAGNTIYF.

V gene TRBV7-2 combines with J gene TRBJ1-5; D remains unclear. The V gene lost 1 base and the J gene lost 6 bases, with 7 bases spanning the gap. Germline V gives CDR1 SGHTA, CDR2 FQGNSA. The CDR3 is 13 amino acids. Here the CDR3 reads CASSLGGRQPQHF. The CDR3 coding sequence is TGTGCCAGCAGCTTAGGCGGGCGTCAGCCCCAGCATTTT.

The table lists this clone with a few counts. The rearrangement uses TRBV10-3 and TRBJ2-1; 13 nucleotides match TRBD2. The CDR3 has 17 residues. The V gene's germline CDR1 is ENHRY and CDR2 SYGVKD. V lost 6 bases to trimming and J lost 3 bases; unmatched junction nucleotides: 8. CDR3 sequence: CAISYSGLAGVYNEQFF. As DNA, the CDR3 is TGTGCCATCAGCTACTCAGGACTAGCGGGGGTCTACAATGAGCAGTTCTTC.

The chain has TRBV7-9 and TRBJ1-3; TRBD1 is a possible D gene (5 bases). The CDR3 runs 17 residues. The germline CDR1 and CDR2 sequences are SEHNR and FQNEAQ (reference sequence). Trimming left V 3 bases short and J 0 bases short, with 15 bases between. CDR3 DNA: TGTGCCAGCAGCTTGGGGTCAAGGCAGGGCTCTGGAAACACCATATATTTT. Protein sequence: CASSLGSRQGSGNTIYF.

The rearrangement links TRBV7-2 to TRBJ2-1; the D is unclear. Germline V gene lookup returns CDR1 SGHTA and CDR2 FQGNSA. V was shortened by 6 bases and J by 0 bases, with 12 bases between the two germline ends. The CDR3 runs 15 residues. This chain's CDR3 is CASSPSTFSYNEQFF. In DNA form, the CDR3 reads TGTGCCAGCAGTCCCAGTACATTCTCCTACAATGAGCAGTTCTTC.

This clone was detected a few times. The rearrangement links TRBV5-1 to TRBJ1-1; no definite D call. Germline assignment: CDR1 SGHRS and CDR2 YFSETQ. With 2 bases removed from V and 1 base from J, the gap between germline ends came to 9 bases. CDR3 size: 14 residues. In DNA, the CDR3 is TGCGCCAGCAGCTTTGGCGGTAGGAACACTGAAGCTTTCTTT. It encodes CASSFGGRNTEAFF.

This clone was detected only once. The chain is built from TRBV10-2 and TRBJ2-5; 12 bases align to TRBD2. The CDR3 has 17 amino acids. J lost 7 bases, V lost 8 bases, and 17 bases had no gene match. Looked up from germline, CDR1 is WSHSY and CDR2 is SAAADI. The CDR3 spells CASEGLAGGSRLGTQYF. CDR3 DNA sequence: TGCGCCAGCGAGGGGCTAGCGGGAGGGTCTAGGTTAGGGACCCAGTACTTC.

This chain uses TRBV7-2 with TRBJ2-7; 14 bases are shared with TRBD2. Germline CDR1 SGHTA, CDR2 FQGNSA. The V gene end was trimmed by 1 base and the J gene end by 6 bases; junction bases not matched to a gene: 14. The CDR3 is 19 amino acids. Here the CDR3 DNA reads TGTGCCAGCAGCTTAGTCTTGACCGGGACTAGCGGGAGACTTCTCGAGCAGTACTTC. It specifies CASSLVLTGTSGRLLEQYF.

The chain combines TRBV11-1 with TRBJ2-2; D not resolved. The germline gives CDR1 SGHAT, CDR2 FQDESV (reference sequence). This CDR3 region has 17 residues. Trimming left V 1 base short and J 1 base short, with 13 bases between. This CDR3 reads CASSLEVLALNTGELFF. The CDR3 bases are TGTGCCAGCAGCTTAGAAGTTTTGGCCTTGAACACCGGGGAGCTGTTTTTT.

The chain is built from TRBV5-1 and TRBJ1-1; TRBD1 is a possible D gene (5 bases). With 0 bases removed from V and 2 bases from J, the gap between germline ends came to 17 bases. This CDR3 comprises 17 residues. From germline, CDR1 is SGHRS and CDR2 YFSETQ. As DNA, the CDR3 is TGCGCCAGCAGCTTGGCCGGGCAGGGATATTATAACACTGAAGCTTTCTTT. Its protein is CASSLAGQGYYNTEAFF.

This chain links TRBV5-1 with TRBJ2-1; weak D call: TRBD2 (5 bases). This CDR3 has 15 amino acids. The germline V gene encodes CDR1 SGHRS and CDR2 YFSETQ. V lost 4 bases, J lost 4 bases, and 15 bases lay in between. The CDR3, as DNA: TGCGCCAGCAGCGTAGACCAAAGCGGATACAATGAGCAGTTCTTC. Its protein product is CASSVDQSGYNEQFF.

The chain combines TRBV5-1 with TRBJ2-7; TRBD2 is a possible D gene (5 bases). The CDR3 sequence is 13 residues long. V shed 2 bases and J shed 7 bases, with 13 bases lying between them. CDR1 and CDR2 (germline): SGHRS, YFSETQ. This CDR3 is CASSFGLAAEQYF. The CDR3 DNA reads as TGCGCCAGCAGCTTCGGGCTAGCAGCTGAGCAGTACTTC.